These 32 T cell receptor beta chains were sequenced from one sample in a study of T cells in Graves' hyperthyroidism and ophthalmopathy. The source material, RNA transcripts, was used to amplify TCR beta CDR3 regions. HTBI primers were employed in a first-round RT-PCR of the TCR CDR3. In TCRdb, the multiplex PCR reads were re-called with MiXCR into one record per CDR3 protein. The sample holds hundreds of thousands of distinct CDR3 sequences, approximately 15% seen once. The sequenced sample consisted of blood. Receptor source: a young man with Graves' ophthalmopathy.

In its sample, this clonotype was seen many times. This chain connects TRBV7-2 to TRBJ2-1; either TRBD1 or TRBD2 may supply D (6 bases each). Germline values: CDR1 SGHTA, CDR2 FQGNSA. The CDR3 is 14 amino acids. V was trimmed by 4 bases and J by 8 bases, leaving 15 bases between them. DNA of the CDR3: TGTGCCAGCAGCTGGGGGGCGGGGTTGGATGAGCAGTTCTTC. Translation: CASSWGAGLDEQFF. Combining the CDR3 with reference TRBV7-2 and TRBJ2-1 gives the whole variable domain GAGVSQSPSNKVTEKGKDVELRCDPISGHTALYWYRQSLGQGLEFLIYFQGNSAPDKSGLPSDRFSAERTGGSVSTLTIQRTQQEDSAVYLCASSWGAGLDEQFFGPGTRLTVL.

The chain employs TRBV6-5 and TRBJ2-1, with 16 bases fitting TRBD2. The germline gives CDR1 MNHEY, CDR2 SVGAGI. The CDR3 length is 18 residues. Trimming at V came to 0 bases and at J to 8 bases, leaving 7 bases not matched to a gene. The CDR3 coding sequence is TGTGCCAGCAGTTACTCGAGTGCCGGGACTAGCGGGAGGGATGAGCAGTTCTTC. Its translation is CASSYSSAGTSGRDEQFF.

The CDR3 here is CASSLRGGSRPTDTQYF. In DNA form, the CDR3 reads TGTGCCAGCAGCTTAAGGGGGGGTTCTCGACCCACAGATACGCAGTATTTT. The genes are TRBV7-9 and TRBJ2-3; perhaps TRBD2 as D (7 bases). In germline, CDR1 is SEHNR, CDR2 FQNEAQ (reference sequence). V was pared by 2 bases and J by 2 bases, with 17 bases between. This CDR3 spans 17 amino acids.

This clonotype was seen a handful of times. The chain recombines TRBV6-1 with TRBJ2-6; TRBD1 or TRBD2 may be the D gene (6 bases each). V lost 1 base to trimming and J lost 0 bases, with 7 bases between them. Germline-derived CDR1 and CDR2 are MNHNS and SASEGT. This CDR3 is built from 16 residues. The DNA for the CDR3 is TGTGCCAGCAGTGAAGAGGGGGGCTCTGGGGCCAACGTCCTGACTTTC. The encoded protein is CASSEEGGSGANVLTF.

Regarding this clonotype: A much larger clone differs from this one at a single base, so this may be a read error. The rearrangement joins TRBV18 to TRBJ1-5, with D unclear. Germline CDR1 is KGHSH and CDR2 is LQKENI. With 3 bases removed from V and 4 bases from J, the gap between germline ends came to 10 bases. The CDR3 consists of 14 residues. CDR3 sequence: CASSPQTNNQPQHF. CDR3 in DNA: TGTGCCAGCTCACCCCAAACGAATAATCAGCCCCAGCATTTT. Full variable domain (missing parts from reference TRBV18 and TRBJ1-5): NAGVMQNPRHLVRRRGQEARLRCSPMKGHSHVYWYRQLPEEGLKFMVYLQKENIIDESGMPKERFSAEFPKEGPSILRIQQVVRGDSAAYFCASSPQTNNQPQHFGDGTRLSIL.

This clonotype was observed many times. The genes are TRBV18 and TRBJ2-5; 11 bases align to TRBD2. In germline, CDR1 is KGHSH, CDR2 LQKENI. CDR3 size: 16 residues. J gave up 5 bases and V 2 bases, and 7 bases lay outside the gene matches. CDR3 in amino acids: CASSPVAGGPVETQYF. The CDR3 DNA sequence: TGTGCCAGCTCACCAGTAGCGGGAGGGCCCGTGGAGACCCAGTACTTC. Drawing the rest from reference TRBV18 and TRBJ2-5, the complete variable domain is NAGVMQNPRHLVRRRGQEARLRCSPMKGHSHVYWYRQLPEEGLKFMVYLQKENIIDESGMPKERFSAEFPKEGPSILRIQQVVRGDSAAYFCASSPVAGGPVETQYFGPGTRLLVL.

About this clonotype: A much larger clone is a single base away; this may be a read error. This chain uses TRBV7-2 with TRBJ2-4; 7 nucleotides line up with TRBD1. The CDR3 sequence is 19 residues long. CDR1 SGHTA and CDR2 FQGNSA come from the germline V gene. The CDR3 spells CASSLGPRRQGLAKDIQYF. The CDR3 DNA is TGTGCCAGCAGCTTAGGTCCCCGCCGACAGGGATTAGCCAAAGACATTCAGTACTTC.

CDR3 sequence (DNA): TGTGCCAGCAGCTCGGGGGCCAACTCCTACAATGAGCAGTTCTTC. Its translation is CASSSGANSYNEQFF. The chain joins TRBV5-4 to TRBJ2-1; D is tentatively TRBD1 or TRBD2 (6 bases each). Germline V lookup: CDR1 SGHNT, CDR2 YYREEE (reference sequence). V was cut by 3 bases and J by 0 bases, with 10 bases left in between. CDR3 size: 15 residues.

The rearrangement links TRBV28 to TRBJ2-7, with 10 bases that match TRBD2. The trim removed 2 bases at V and 3 bases at J, leaving 4 bases unmatched. Germline assignment: CDR1 MDHEN and CDR2 SYDVKM. This CDR3 comprises 15 residues. The CDR3 protein is CASSLGASGGYEQYF. In nucleotides, the CDR3 is TGTGCCAGCAGTTTAGGGGCTAGCGGGGGCTACGAGCAGTACTTC.

V gene TRBV20-1 combines with J gene TRBJ1-1; a possible D gene is TRBD1 (5 bases). Germline CDR1 and CDR2: DFQATT and SNEGSKA (reference sequence). This CDR3 comprises 15 residues. Trimming stripped 4 bases from V and 5 bases from J, with 20 bases between. The CDR3, as DNA: TGCAGTGCTAAACCCCCGCTGGGGGAAGGAACTGAAGCTTTCTTT. This codes for CSAKPPLGEGTEAFF.

V gene TRBV20-1 combines with J gene TRBJ1-1, with D perhaps TRBD1 (5 bases). CDR3 size: 13 residues. CDR1 DFQATT and CDR2 SNEGSKA come from the germline V gene (reference sequence). V was pared by 8 bases and J by 3 bases, with 16 bases between. The CDR3 loop reads CSSGGEGHTEAFF. CDR3 coding DNA: TGCAGTTCTGGGGGGGAGGGGCACACTGAAGCTTTCTTT.

In this sample, this clonotype turned up many times. CDR3 sequence reads: CASSEAGKPSYEQYF. The CDR3 DNA reads TGTGCCAGCAGTGAAGCGGGGAAGCCCTCCTACGAGCAGTACTTC. V is TRBV2 and J is TRBJ2-7; no definite D call. The CDR3 spans 15 residues. The germline V gene has CDR1 SNHLY and CDR2 FYNNEI. Trimming cost V 0 bases and J 0 bases, with 9 bases left between them.

This clonotype has only a few counts. The chain joins TRBV15 to TRBJ2-7, with D possibly being TRBD2 (6 bases). Germline lookup yields CDR1 LNHNV and CDR2 YYDKDF (reference sequence). The V end was cut by 3 bases, the J end by 2 bases, with 14 bases between. The CDR3 spans 15 residues. CDR3 amino acids: CATSRDRDSTYEQYF. The CDR3 bases are TGTGCCACCAGCAGGGACCGGGACTCCACCTACGAGCAGTACTTC.

In this sample, this clonotype turned up many times. This rearrangement joins TRBV6-1 to TRBJ2-5; D unresolved. The CDR3 loop spans 12 amino acids. The germline V and J ends were trimmed by 7 bases and 3 bases, with 9 bases remaining between them. Germline assignment: CDR1 MNHNS and CDR2 SASEGT. CDR3: CASKQNEETQYF. The CDR3 coding sequence is TGTGCCAGCAAACAGAATGAAGAGACCCAGTACTTC.

In its sample, this clonotype was seen many times. V gene TRBV20-1 combines with J gene TRBJ1-5; the D gene is possibly TRBD1 (5 bases). The CDR3 length is 12 residues. Per the germline V gene, CDR1 is DFQATT and CDR2 is SNEGSKA (reference sequence). V lost 6 bases to trimming and J lost 4 bases, with 10 bases between them. CDR3 amino acids: CSAAGQNQPQHF. In DNA form, the CDR3 reads TGCAGTGCCGCGGGGCAAAATCAGCCCCAGCATTTT.

This clonotype was picked up many times. This chain uses TRBV10-3 with TRBJ2-1; D gene ambiguous. Germline-derived CDR1 and CDR2 are ENHRY and SYGVKD. The V and J ends lost 3 bases and 8 bases respectively, with 8 bases between them. This CDR3 comprises 12 residues. The chain's CDR3 is CAISDGGYEQFF. CDR3 bases: TGTGCCATCAGTGACGGCGGTTATGAGCAGTTCTTC.

For the CDR3, the DNA is TGTGCCATCAGTGGGACAGGGGAGGCCACTGAAGCTTTCTTT. Encoded protein: CAISGTGEATEAFF. The J gene is TRBJ1-1, the V gene TRBV10-3; 9 bases align to TRBD1. V shed 4 bases and J 4 bases; nucleotides not matched to a gene: 4. The length of the CDR3 is 14 residues. CDR1 ENHRY and CDR2 SYGVKD come from the germline V gene.

The genes are TRBV7-6 and TRBJ1-1; D remains ambiguous. Trimming shortened V by 1 base and J by 2 bases, and 17 bases separated the two germline ends. This CDR3 has 17 residues. Germline V lookup: CDR1 SGHVS, CDR2 FNYEAQ. The CDR3 bases are TGTGCCAGCAGCTTAGGTCCCAGACAAACTGAAAACACTGAAGCTTTCTTT. The encoded protein is CASSLGPRQTENTEAFF.

This clonotype was counted many times. The CDR3 loop is CASSVEDFRNTEAFF. CDR3 in DNA: TGTGCCAGCAGCGTAGAGGACTTCAGGAACACTGAAGCTTTCTTT. The chain employs TRBV9 and TRBJ1-1; no definite D call. The CDR3 has 15 amino acids. The germline CDR1 and CDR2 sequences are SGDLS and YYNGEE. The V end was cut by 0 bases, the J end by 1 base, with 10 bases between.

CDR3 region: CSVGRLGQPQHF. CDR3 sequence (DNA): TGCAGCGTTGGGCGATTGGGTCAGCCCCAGCATTTT. This chain uses TRBV29-1 with TRBJ1-5; no clear D. The CDR3 consists of 12 residues. Looked up from germline, CDR1 is SQVTM and CDR2 is ANQGSEA. V was clipped by 4 bases and J by 6 bases, with 10 bases between them.

This clonotype was recorded a few times. The chain employs TRBV25-1 and TRBJ2-1, with D unclear. Germline assignment: CDR1 MGHDK and CDR2 SYGVNS. The CDR3 is made up of 15 amino acids. Trimming stripped 1 base from V and 0 bases from J, with 7 bases between. The CDR3 loop reads CASSEFMSSYNEQFF. CDR3 nucleotide sequence: TGTGCCAGCAGTGAATTCATGAGCTCCTACAATGAGCAGTTCTTC.

The table lists this clonotype with many counts. This rearrangement joins TRBV7-9 to TRBJ1-3; D possibly corresponds to TRBD1 (5 bases). Germline V CDR1 and CDR2: SEHNR, FQNEAQ (reference sequence). Trimming left V 7 bases short and J 2 bases short, with 12 bases between. The CDR3 is 14 amino acids. The chain's CDR3 is CASMGRGAGNTIYF. As DNA, the CDR3 is TGTGCCAGCATGGGACGGGGAGCTGGAAACACCATATATTTT.

Many counts were recorded for this clonotype. The V gene is TRBV18, the J gene TRBJ1-1; no clear D. Trimming stripped 3 bases from V and 4 bases from J, with 6 bases between. From germline, CDR1 is KGHSH and CDR2 LQKENI. This CDR3 has 12 residues. In nucleotides, the CDR3 is TGTGCCAGCTCACCGACGAGCACTGAAGCTTTCTTT. Amino acid sequence: CASSPTSTEAFF.

This clonotype was seen many times. The chain couples TRBV19 to TRBJ2-1; TRBD1 agrees at 9 bases. V was clipped by 5 bases and J by 5 bases; unmatched bases: 4. Germline V gene data show CDR1 as LNHDA and CDR2 as SQIVND (reference sequence). The CDR3 loop spans 14 amino acids. For the CDR3, the DNA is TGTGCCAGTAGTCCCAGGGACAGGGACAATGAGCAGTTCTTC. Translation gives CASSPRDRDNEQFF.

This clonotype was seen many times. The rearrangement joins TRBV3-1 to TRBJ2-1, with TRBD1 matching 7 bases. This CDR3 is built from 16 residues. V trimming: 4 bases; J trimming: 4 bases; junction bases outside the gene matches: 10. Germline lookup yields CDR1 LGHDT and CDR2 YNNKEL (reference sequence). CDR3 protein: CASSPWTGEDYNEQFF. The DNA for the CDR3 is TGTGCCAGCAGCCCATGGACAGGAGAAGATTACAATGAGCAGTTCTTC.

The chain has TRBV15 and TRBJ2-2; D is possibly TRBD1 (6 bases). This CDR3 has 18 amino acids. Trimming took 0 bases from V and 0 from J, leaving 14 bases between them. Germline loops: CDR1 LNHNV, CDR2 YYDKDF (reference sequence). CDR3 in amino acids: CATSREGHWTSNTGELFF. The CDR3 DNA follows: TGTGCCACCAGCAGAGAGGGACATTGGACGTCGAACACCGGGGAGCTGTTTTTT.

This clonotype was observed at least ten times. The CDR3 loop reads CSGLAASTDTQYF. In DNA, the CDR3 is TGCAGCGGACTAGCGGCTAGCACAGATACGCAGTATTTT. The J gene is TRBJ2-3, the V gene TRBV29-1; 9 bases align to TRBD2. The CDR3 is made up of 13 amino acids. In germline, CDR1 is SQVTM, CDR2 ANQGSEA. After removal of 7 bases from V and 0 bases from J, the junction contained 2 bases not matched to a gene.

This clonotype has ten or more counts. The rearrangement joins TRBV24-1 to TRBJ2-5; 7 nucleotides line up with TRBD2. The germline V gene has CDR1 KGHDR and CDR2 SFDVKD. Unmatched junction bases numbered 9, after V lost 4 bases and J lost 5 bases. The CDR3 loop spans 15 amino acids. The CDR3 spells CATSENLGGGETQYF. The CDR3 nucleotides read TGTGCCACCAGTGAGAACCTCGGGGGAGGGGAGACCCAGTACTTC.

This clonotype showed up many times. This chain joins TRBV7-9 and TRBJ2-5; D unresolved. Trimming removed 2 bases at V and 5 bases at J, with 12 bases between. CDR3 size: 14 residues. Germline CDR1 reads SEHNR; CDR2 reads FQNEAQ (reference sequence). The CDR3 spells CASSLSLGLETQYF. The CDR3 nucleotides read TGTGCCAGCAGCTTATCATTGGGGTTGGAGACCCAGTACTTC.

This clonotype was found many times. CDR3 residues: CSARGGRTEYEQYF. For the CDR3, the DNA is TGCAGTGCTAGGGGCGGGAGAACAGAGTACGAGCAGTACTTC. The chain links TRBV20-1 to TRBJ2-7, with 7 bases identical to TRBD2. With 3 bases clipped from V and 4 bases from J, the junction kept 9 bases outside the gene matches. The length of the CDR3 is 14 residues. The germline CDR1 and CDR2 sequences are DFQATT and SNEGSKA (reference sequence).

This clonotype has more than one count but fewer than ten. The CDR3 here is CASSPGLTQRTFYYNEQFF. The DNA for the CDR3 is TGCGCCAGCTCCCCAGGGTTGACCCAACGTACTTTCTATTACAATGAGCAGTTCTTC. The chain is built from TRBV5-1 and TRBJ2-1, with D possibly TRBD1 on 5 matching bases. V lost 7 bases and J 4 bases, leaving 30 bases between the germline ends. Germline V lookup: CDR1 SGHRS, CDR2 YFSETQ. The CDR3 covers 19 residues.

V gene TRBV20-1 combines with J gene TRBJ2-3; 7 bases fit TRBD2. Germline CDR1 DFQATT, CDR2 SNEGSKA (reference sequence). Trimming cost V 4 bases and J 0 bases; bases outside gene matches: 7. The CDR3 covers 15 residues. The CDR3 DNA reads as TGCAGTGCTATCCGTCGTAGCGGGAGCACAGATACGCAGTATTTT. This translates into CSAIRRSGSTDTQYF.